This T cell receptor beta chain is drawn from a study of T cell responses to AZD1222 COVID-19 vaccine. Findings and limits, study-wide: Spike-specific TCR depth and breadth grew after two AZD1222 doses. At study baseline, merely six AZD1222 recipients were seropositive.

Assay used: immunoSEQ multiplex PCR; TCRdb lists only in-frame clones, some missing. The profile shows roughly 44,000 clones, 65% to 85% of them singletons. The J segment lost 1 base and the V segment lost 9 bases, leaving 4 bases of the junction unmatched. CDR3 length: 13 residues. Germline CDR1 is MNHEY and CDR2 is SMNVEV (reference sequence). Remarks on this clone: Its antigen remains unidentified.

This material consisted of peripheral blood, taken on day 0 of AZD1222 vaccination. V usage is TRBV27 and J usage is TRBJ1-1; 8 bases are shared with TRBD1. The TCR was taken from an adult in good health. The DNA of the CDR3 is TGTGCCAGTTTAGGACAGGGGAACACTGAAGCTTTCTTT. Its translation is CASLGQGNTEAFF.